The rows below give T cell receptor beta chains drawn from one sample of a study of shared clonotypes between healthy human individuals. Using immunoSEQ multiplex PCR, the repertoire was profiled, and TCRdb retains in-frame clones only, with some absent. This table has about 2.1 million clones, just under 95% appearing once. The sample consisted of naive CD8+ T cells from PBMCs. These receptors were collected from a young man in good health. Some clones in this sample may be carry-over from other donors' samples. The CDR3 runs from the conserved cysteine through the conserved F or W. The D gene is left open where the match is weak. Size is stated for part of the rows, as once, few or many counts, or as a class when the clone is expanded.

TRBJ2-1	-	TRBD2	TRBV6-4	CASSGGVSSGDNEQFF	TGTGCCAGCAGCGGAGGGGTGTCTAGCGGGGACAATGAGCAGTTCTTC
TRBJ2-7	-	-	TRBV5-1	CASSQSYRSYEQYF	TGCGCCAGCAGCCAGTCTTACAGGTCCTACGAGCAGTACTTC
TRBJ2-2	-	TRBD2	TRBV5-1	CASSALAGGGTGELFF	TGCGCCAGCAGCGCTCTAGCGGGAGGTGGCACCGGGGAGCTGTTTTTT
TRBJ2-5	-	-	TRBV5-4	CASSFVQDYLQETQYF	TGTGCCAGCAGCTTCGTCCAGGACTACCTCCAAGAGACCCAGTACTTC
TRBJ2-7	-	-	TRBV6-5	CASSFNRVYEQYF	TGTGCCAGCAGTTTTAACAGGGTGTACGAGCAGTACTTC
TRBJ2-7	-	TRBD1	TRBV5-1	CASSPGQGLYEQYF	TGCGCCAGCAGCCCGGGACAGGGACTATACGAGCAGTACTTC
TRBJ1-1	-	TRBD1	TRBV11-2	CASSFGTGFLNTEAFF	TGTGCCAGCAGCTTCGGGACAGGGTTCTTGAACACTGAAGCTTTCTTT
TRBJ2-7	-	-	TRBV7-9	CAIDLNRQDPYEQYF	TGTGCCATCGACCTAAACCGACAGGATCCCTACGAGCAGTACTTC
TRBJ2-7	few	-	TRBV7-9	CASSLVGYEQYF	TGTGCCAGCAGCTTAGTTGGGTACGAGCAGTACTTC
TRBJ2-7	-	TRBD2	TRBV4-1	CASSHPRAGGPAGSPSLFEQYF	TGCGCCAGCAGCCACCCCAGGGCGGGAGGGCCTGCTGGGTCCCCCTCCTTATTCGAGCAGTACTTC
TRBJ1-5	-	-	TRBV6-1	CASSDAGRNQPQHF	TGTGCCAGCAGTGATGCGGGGCGCAATCAGCCCCAGCATTTT
TRBJ2-7	-	-	TRBV30	CAWSVFRDHEQYF	TGTGCCTGGAGTGTATTCAGGGACCACGAGCAGTACTTC
TRBJ2-7	-	TRBD2	TRBV5-1	CASSGGASGRVLSSYEQYF	TGCGCCAGCAGCGGCGGGGCTAGCGGGAGGGTTCTTAGCTCCTACGAGCAGTACTTC
TRBJ2-3	-	TRBD2	TRBV5-6	CASSDGTSGSLDTQYF	TGTGCCAGCAGCGACGGGACTAGCGGGAGTTTAGATACGCAGTATTTT
TRBJ2-3	-	-	TRBV28	CASSLPGRDTQYF	TGTGCCAGCAGTTTACCTGGCAGAGATACGCAGTATTTT
TRBJ2-7	-	-	TRBV5-4	CASSLFLPGGVEQYF	TGTGCCAGCAGCTTGTTCCTTCCAGGGGGGGTCGAGCAGTACTTC
TRBJ2-5	once	-	TRBV7-8	CASSPRRAEETQYF	TGTGCCAGCAGCCCTAGGCGAGCGGAAGAGACCCAGTACTTC
TRBJ2-7	-	-	TRBV19	CASSIPPEQYF	TGTGCCAGTAGTATCCCGCCGGAGCAGTACTTC
TRBJ2-7	-	TRBD1	TRBV6-5	CASSQQGAMNEQYF	TGTGCCAGCAGTCAACAGGGGGCAATGAACGAGCAGTACTTC
TRBJ2-1	-	TRBD1	TRBV7-2	CASSPDRGLYNEQFF	TGTGCCAGCAGCCCCGACAGGGGACTCTACAATGAGCAGTTCTTC
TRBJ1-1	-	-	TRBV10-3	CAIRRVLDPPEAFF	TGTGCCATCAGGAGGGTTCTGGACCCCCCTGAAGCTTTCTTT
TRBJ2-2	-	-	TRBV30	CAWSVLYPNTGELFF	TGTGCCTGGAGTGTACTCTACCCGAACACCGGGGAGCTGTTTTTT
TRBJ2-5	once	TRBD2	TRBV2	CASRRLAGGSPETQYF	TGTGCCAGCAGAAGACTAGCGGGGGGGAGCCCAGAGACCCAGTACTTC
TRBJ2-5	-	TRBD2	TRBV5-6	CASSPTVGGETQYF	TGTGCCAGCAGCCCCACGGTGGGAGGGGAGACCCAGTACTTC
TRBJ2-2	-	-	TRBV9	CASRRDNTGELFF	TGTGCCAGCAGGCGGGACAACACCGGGGAGCTGTTTTTT
TRBJ2-7	-	-	TRBV18	CASSLLVGIEEQYF	TGTGCCAGCTCACTACTCGTCGGGATAGAAGAGCAGTACTTC
TRBJ1-5	few	TRBD1	TRBV7-2	CASSSHDRAGNQPQHF	TGTGCCAGCAGTTCCCATGACAGGGCAGGAAATCAGCCCCAGCATTTT
TRBJ2-2	-	-	TRBV5-8	CASTFGVAAAGELFF	TGTGCCAGCACCTTTGGGGTAGCAGCCGCCGGGGAGCTGTTTTTT
TRBJ2-2	-	-	TRBV14	CASSLRGSANTGELFF	TGTGCCAGCAGCCTACGTGGGTCCGCGAACACCGGGGAGCTGTTTTTT
TRBJ2-1	-	-	TRBV27	CASSPSGRYNEQFF	TGTGCCAGCAGTCCGAGTGGCCGTTACAATGAGCAGTTCTTC
TRBJ1-1	-	-	TRBV29-1	CSAGPGLQGTEAFF	TGCAGCGCCGGCCCGGGACTTCAAGGCACTGAAGCTTTCTTT
TRBJ2-7	-	-	TRBV29-1	CSVAAGSYEQYF	TGCAGCGTTGCCGCCGGATCCTACGAGCAGTACTTC
TRBJ1-2	once	-	TRBV5-6	CASSSRYGYTF	TGTGCCAGCAGCTCCCGATATGGCTACACCTTC
TRBJ2-5	once	-	TRBV2	CAIDSGTLMGTQYF	TGTGCCATCGATTCGGGGACTTTGATGGGGACCCAGTACTTC
TRBJ2-7	-	-	TRBV7-9	CASSLVESSYEQYF	TGTGCCAGCAGCTTAGTGGAGAGCTCCTACGAGCAGTACTTC
TRBJ2-1	-	TRBD2	TRBV4-2	CASSPLGLAEHNEQFF	TGTGCCAGCAGCCCCCTGGGACTAGCGGAACACAATGAGCAGTTCTTC